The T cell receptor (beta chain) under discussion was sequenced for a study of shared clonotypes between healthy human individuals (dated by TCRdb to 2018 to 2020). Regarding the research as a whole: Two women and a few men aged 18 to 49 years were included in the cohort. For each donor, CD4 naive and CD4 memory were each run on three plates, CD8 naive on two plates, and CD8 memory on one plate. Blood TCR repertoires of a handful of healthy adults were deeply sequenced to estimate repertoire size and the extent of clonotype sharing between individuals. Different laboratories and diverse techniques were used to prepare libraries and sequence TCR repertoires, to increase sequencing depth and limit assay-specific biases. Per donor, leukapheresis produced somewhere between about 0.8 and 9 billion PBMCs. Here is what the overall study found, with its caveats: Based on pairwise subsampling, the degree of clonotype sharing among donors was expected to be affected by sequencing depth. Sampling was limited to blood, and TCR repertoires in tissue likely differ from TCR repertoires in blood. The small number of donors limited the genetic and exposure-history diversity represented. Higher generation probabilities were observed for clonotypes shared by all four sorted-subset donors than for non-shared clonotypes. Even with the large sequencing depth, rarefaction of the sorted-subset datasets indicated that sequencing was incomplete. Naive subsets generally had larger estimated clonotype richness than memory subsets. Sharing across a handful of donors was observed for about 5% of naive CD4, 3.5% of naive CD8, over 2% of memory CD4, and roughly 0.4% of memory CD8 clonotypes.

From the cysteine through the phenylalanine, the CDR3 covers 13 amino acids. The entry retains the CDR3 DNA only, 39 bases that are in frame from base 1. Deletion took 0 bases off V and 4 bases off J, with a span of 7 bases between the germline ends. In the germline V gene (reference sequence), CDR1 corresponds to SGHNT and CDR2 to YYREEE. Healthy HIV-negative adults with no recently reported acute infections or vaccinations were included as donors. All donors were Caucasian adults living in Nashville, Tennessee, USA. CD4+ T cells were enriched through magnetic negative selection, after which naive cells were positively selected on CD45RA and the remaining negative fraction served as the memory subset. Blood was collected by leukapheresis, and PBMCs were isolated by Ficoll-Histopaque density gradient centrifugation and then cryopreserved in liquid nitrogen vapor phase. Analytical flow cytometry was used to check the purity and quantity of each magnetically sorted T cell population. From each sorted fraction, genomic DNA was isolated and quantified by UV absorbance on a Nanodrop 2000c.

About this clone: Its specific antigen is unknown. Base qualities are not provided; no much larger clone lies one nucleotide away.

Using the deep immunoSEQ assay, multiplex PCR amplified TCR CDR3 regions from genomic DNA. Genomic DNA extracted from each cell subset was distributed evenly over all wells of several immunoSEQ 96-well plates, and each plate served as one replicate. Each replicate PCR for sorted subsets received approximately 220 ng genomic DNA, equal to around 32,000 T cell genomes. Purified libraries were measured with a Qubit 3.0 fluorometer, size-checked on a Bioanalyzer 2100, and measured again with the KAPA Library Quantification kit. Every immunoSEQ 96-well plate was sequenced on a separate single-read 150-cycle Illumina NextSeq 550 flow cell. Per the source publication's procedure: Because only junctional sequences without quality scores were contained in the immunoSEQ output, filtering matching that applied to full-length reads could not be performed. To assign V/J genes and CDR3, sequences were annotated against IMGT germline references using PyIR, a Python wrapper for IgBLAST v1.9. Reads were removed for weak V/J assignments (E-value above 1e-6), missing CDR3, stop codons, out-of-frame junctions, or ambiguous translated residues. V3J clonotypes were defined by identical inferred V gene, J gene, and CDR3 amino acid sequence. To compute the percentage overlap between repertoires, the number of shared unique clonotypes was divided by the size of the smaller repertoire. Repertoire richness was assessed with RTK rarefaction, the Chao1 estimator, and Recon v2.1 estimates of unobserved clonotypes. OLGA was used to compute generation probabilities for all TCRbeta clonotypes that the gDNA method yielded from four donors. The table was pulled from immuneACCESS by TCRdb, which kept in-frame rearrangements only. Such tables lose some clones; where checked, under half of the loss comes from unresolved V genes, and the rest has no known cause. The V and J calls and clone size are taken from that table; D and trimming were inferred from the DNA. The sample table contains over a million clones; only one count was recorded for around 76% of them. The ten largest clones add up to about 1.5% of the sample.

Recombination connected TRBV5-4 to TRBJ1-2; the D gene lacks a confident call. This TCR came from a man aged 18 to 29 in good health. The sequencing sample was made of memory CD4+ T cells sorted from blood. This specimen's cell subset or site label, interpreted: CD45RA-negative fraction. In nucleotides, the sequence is TGTGCCAGCAGCTTGGGTCAGATCTATGGCTACACCTTC. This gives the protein CASSLGQIYGYTF.